The 15 T cell receptor beta chains below were found in one sample sequenced in a study of cytomegalovirus exposure and HLA in healthy donors (dated by TCRdb to 2016 to 2017). Library creation used the immunoSEQ multiplex PCR assay. For the multiplex PCR, a mixture combining 60 forward primers for TCR Vbeta segments and 13 reverse primers for TCR Jbeta segments was used. What TCRdb holds here is the immuneACCESS table cut down to in-frame rearrangements. Part of the clones is not present; checked against another copy, under half of the missing clones reflect an unresolved V gene, and the others are unexplained. Across this sample there are more than 110,000 clones, with roughly 75% seen only once. The ten largest clones take up 2% to 2.5% of the sample. The sequenced material came from PBMCs. The receptors shown here come from a man younger than 45 in good health and CMV-seronegative.

Turning to this clone: The same CDR3 also results from other DNA sequences found in this sample. The chain's CDR3 is CASSLGQGGQPQHF. The CDR3 DNA follows: TGTGCCAGCAGTTTAGGGCAGGGAGGGCAGCCCCAGCATTTT. V usage is TRBV27 and J usage is TRBJ1-5; weak D call: TRBD1 (5 bases). This CDR3 comprises 14 residues. Trimming stripped 2 bases from V and 7 bases from J, with 12 bases between. Germline V gene sequence: CDR1 MNHEY, CDR2 SMNVEV (reference sequence).

V usage is TRBV6-5 and J usage is TRBJ2-3, with a weak D call TRBD2 (6 bases). V lost 6 bases, J lost 4 bases, and 11 bases lay in between. The germline CDR1 and CDR2 sequences are MNHEY and SVGAGI. The CDR3 extends over 13 amino acids. CDR3 in amino acids: CASSPGVSDTQYF. CDR3 coding DNA: TGTGCCAGCAGCCCGGGGGTTTCAGATACGCAGTATTTT.

This clone was detected a few times. The chain joins TRBV7-6 to TRBJ1-1, with D hard to call. Trimming shortened V by 4 bases and J by 1 base, and 7 bases separated the two germline ends. The germline CDR1 and CDR2 sequences are SGHVS and FNYEAQ. The CDR3 spans 13 residues. This chain's CDR3 is CASSSNSNTEAFF. The CDR3 region has the DNA TGTGCCAGCAGCTCGAACTCGAACACTGAAGCTTTCTTT.

The chain uses TRBV23-1 and TRBJ2-2, with 7 bases fitting TRBD2. TRBV23-1 is recorded as an ORF, its role being uncertain. V shed 6 bases, J shed 0 bases, and the junction held 16 bases outside the gene matches. The CDR3 is 19 amino acids. Written as DNA, the CDR3 is TGCGCCAGCAGCCGGTGGTACGCGGGCGGGGGAACGAACACCGGGGAGCTGTTTTTT. Its translation is CASSRWYAGGGTNTGELFF.

This sequence joins TRBV28 and TRBJ2-2; 7 positions match TRBD1. Per the germline V gene, CDR1 is MDHEN and CDR2 is SYDVKM. V shed 0 bases and J 8 bases; nucleotides not matched to a gene: 15. The CDR3 has 18 residues. DNA of the CDR3: TGTGCCAGCAGTTTATGGACACGGGACAGTCACGACAAGGGGGAGCTGTTTTTT. As protein: CASSLWTRDSHDKGELFF.

V is TRBV28 and J is TRBJ1-4, with 7 nucleotides matching TRBD1. V lost 6 bases to trimming and J lost 6 bases; unmatched junction nucleotides: 7. Per germline, CDR1 MDHEN and CDR2 SYDVKM. The CDR3 sequence is 14 residues long. The CDR3 loop is CASSLRGYHEKLFF. For the CDR3, the DNA is TGTGCCAGCAGCCTCAGGGGGTATCATGAAAAACTGTTTTTT.

This clone showed up just a few times. The chain employs TRBV5-4 and TRBJ2-7, with TRBD2 as a possible D gene (5 bases). Germline values: CDR1 SGHNT, CDR2 YYREEE (reference sequence). The CDR3 is made up of 16 amino acids. V lost 4 bases and J 2 bases, leaving 19 bases between the germline ends. The CDR3 protein is CASSPFPRRRAYEQYF. In nucleotides, the CDR3 is TGTGCCAGCAGCCCCTTTCCTCGTAGGCGGGCCTACGAGCAGTACTTC.

This chain's CDR3 is CASSPRGRLLMNTEAFF. Here the CDR3 DNA reads TGTGCCAGCAGTCCTCGAGGCAGACTACTGATGAACACTGAAGCTTTCTTT. This sequence joins TRBV27 and TRBJ1-1; D uncertain. The CDR3 is made up of 17 amino acids. CDR1 and CDR2 (germline): MNHEY, SMNVEV (reference sequence). V lost 5 bases and J lost 0, with 19 bases in between.

The chain joins TRBV4-1 to TRBJ2-7; TRBD1 matches at 8 bases. With 8 bases clipped from V and 5 bases from J, the junction kept 14 bases outside the gene matches. Per the germline V gene, CDR1 is MGHRA and CDR2 is YSYEKL. CDR3 length: 15 residues. CDR3 protein: CASSHVGTGDHEQYF. CDR3 in DNA: TGCGCCAGCTCCCACGTGGGGACAGGTGACCACGAGCAGTACTTC.

In this sample, this clone turned up once. The chain has TRBV7-3 and TRBJ1-1, with 7 bases that match TRBD1. The germline V gene encodes CDR1 SGHTA and CDR2 FQGTGA. V gave up 4 bases and J gave up 4 bases; unmatched junction bases: 3. The CDR3 contains 13 residues. The CDR3 sequence: CASSSGQITEAFF. CDR3 nucleotide sequence: TGTGCCAGCAGCTCGGGACAGATCACTGAAGCTTTCTTT.

This chain connects TRBV7-2 to TRBJ1-2; TRBD1 aligns across 12 bases. Per the germline V gene, CDR1 is SGHTA and CDR2 is FQGNSA. This CDR3 has 15 amino acids. Trimming removed 6 bases from V and 4 bases from J; junction bases left unmatched: 6. CDR3 residues: CASRSGQGAIYGYTF. As DNA, the CDR3 is TGTGCCAGCAGGTCGGGACAGGGGGCAATCTATGGCTACACCTTC.

This chain links TRBV28 with TRBJ1-2, with D possibly TRBD1 on 5 matching bases. The length of the CDR3 is 13 residues. Trimming stripped 6 bases from V and 4 bases from J, with 12 bases between. From germline, CDR1 is MDHEN and CDR2 SYDVKM. CDR3 sequence: CASRPGVVYGYTF. The CDR3 region has the DNA TGTGCCAGCAGACCGGGGGTTGTCTATGGCTACACCTTC.

V gene TRBV7-9 combines with J gene TRBJ1-5; unclear D gene. The CDR3 extends over 13 amino acids. Germline CDR1 reads SEHNR; CDR2 reads FQNEAQ (reference sequence). V was cut by 5 bases and J by 5 bases, with 10 bases left in between. CDR3 DNA: TGTGCCAGCAGCCTCAGATCCGATCAGCCCCAGCATTTT. Protein: CASSLRSDQPQHF.

The chain recombines TRBV7-8 with TRBJ2-7; D is possibly TRBD1 (6 bases). Germline V gene data show CDR1 as SGHVS and CDR2 as FQNEAQ. Trimming took 3 bases from V and 0 from J, leaving 15 bases between them. This CDR3 has 16 amino acids. CDR3 residues: CASSFYTGDTSYEQYF. As DNA, the CDR3 is TGTGCCAGCAGCTTTTACACTGGGGACACCTCCTACGAGCAGTACTTC.

This clone was detected only a few times. The CDR3 does not close with the conserved phenylalanine or tryptophan, likely indicating a read error. It is unclear where the CDR3 begins or ends on the DNA, so no DNA is shown, and the CDR3 is as TCRdb lists it. The chain joins TRBV6-1 to TRBJ2-7; whether TRBD1, the table's D call, matches the DNA was not checked. In germline, CDR1 is MNHNS, CDR2 SASEGT. With termini counted, the CDR3 has 15 amino acids. The CDR3 here is CASSENLKNYGTLPI.